A selection of T cell receptor beta chains follows, all from one sample in a study of chemoradiotherapy in HPV16-positive cancers. Sequenced by immunoSEQ multiplex PCR; TCRdb stores in-frame clones only, minus some. Found here are about 2,000 clones, around 89% of them singletons; the top ten hold around 3%. The sequencing here drew on tumor tissue, taken from a patient who underwent chemoradiotherapy. The receptors stem from a human donor with HPV-associated anogenital cancer. Each CDR3 is given with its conserved first and last residue. The D gene is left open where the match is weak. Rows may omit the clone size; those that give it use once, few, many or a size class.

j_call clone_size v_call d_call cdr3_nt cdr3_aa
TRBJ2-1 - TRBV19 TRBD2 TGTGCCAGTAGTCCTACATGGGGACTAGCGGGAGTCTACAATGAGCAGTTCTTC CASSPTWGLAGVYNEQFF
TRBJ2-1 - TRBV14 TRBD2 TGTGCCAGCAGCCAAGAATTCCGATCGGGACTAGCGGGAGGGCCGCGTTACAATGAGCAGTTCTTC CASSQEFRSGLAGGPRYNEQFF
TRBJ1-1 - TRBV6-5 - TGTGCCAGCAGTTACCCCCTGGACACTGAAGCTTTCTTT CASSYPLDTEAFF
TRBJ2-7 - TRBV6-5 - TGTGCCAGCAGTTACTCGCGGAGCGGTTCCTCCTACGAGCAGTACTTC CASSYSRSGSSYEQYF
TRBJ2-7 - TRBV11-2 TRBD1 TGTGCCAGCAGCTATTCACCATCCGGGACAGGGGGCTCCGAGCAGTACTTC CASSYSPSGTGGSEQYF
TRBJ2-2 - TRBV28 TRBD1 TGTGCCAGCAGTTTCAGTAGGACAGGGAGGGGGGAGCTGTTTTTT CASSFSRTGRGELFF
TRBJ1-1 few TRBV6-1 - TGTGCCAGCTCCGGGACCTTGAACACTGAAGCTTTCTTT CASSGTLNTEAFF
TRBJ2-7 - TRBV27 - TGTGCCAGCAGTTTCGCAGGGGTGAGCGAGCAGTACTTC CASSFAGVSEQYF
TRBJ1-1 once TRBV11-3 - TGTGCCAGCAGCGCCGGTGGGAACACTGAAGCTTTCTTT CASSAGGNTEAFF
TRBJ2-1 - TRBV6-1 - TGTGCCAGCAGGCCACCAGGGGCGAATGAGCAGTTCTTC CASRPPGANEQFF
TRBJ1-3 - TRBV5-1 - TGCGCCAGCAGCTTCGACGGGTCCTCTGGAAACACCATATATTTT CASSFDGSSGNTIYF
TRBJ2-2 few TRBV2 - TGTGCCAGCAGACCACTCAACACCGGGGAGCTGTTTTTT CASRPLNTGELFF
TRBJ2-2 - TRBV6-1 TRBD1 TGTGCCAGCGAGCCCCCCGGGCAGGGGGACGGGGAGCTGTTTTTT CASEPPGQGDGELFF
TRBJ2-1 - TRBV12-5 - TGTGCTAGTGGTGCGATACCGGGAGCTGGACTCAATGAGCAGTTCTTC CASGAIPGAGLNEQFF
TRBJ1-1 - TRBV9 - TGTGCCAGCAGCGCAATGACCCCAGGCGGGGTTGGGACTGAAGCTTTCTTT CASSAMTPGGVGTEAFF
TRBJ1-2 - TRBV19 TRBD1 TGTGCCAGTAGTAGAGGGACAGATACCTATGGCTACACCTTC CASSRGTDTYGYTF
TRBJ1-5 - TRBV11-3 - TGTGCCAGCCCGACCTGGGGAAAACAAGTACAGCCCCAGCATTTT CASPTWGKQVQPQHF
TRBJ1-5 - TRBV7-8 - TGTGCCAGCAGCTTAGCGGAGGCTAGCAATCAGCCCCAGCATTTT CASSLAEASNQPQHF
TRBJ2-1 once TRBV29-1 - TGCAGCCCCGGGGAGTCCGGGACGTTTAATAGCCGGGCGTACAATGAGCAGTTCTTC CSPGESGTFNSRAYNEQFF
TRBJ1-1 - TRBV10-3 - TGTGCCATCAGTCCAAACCCCGTGAACACTGAAGCTTTCTTT CAISPNPVNTEAFF
TRBJ2-7 once TRBV25-1 - TGTGCCATCCAACAAAGGGGGTCTTACGAGCAGTACTTC CAIQQRGSYEQYF
TRBJ2-5 - TRBV2 TRBD2 TGTGCCAGCAGACGTACTAGCGCCCAAGAGACCCAGTACTTC CASRRTSAQETQYF
TRBJ2-2 - TRBV6-5 TRBD2 TGTGCCAGCAGTTACTCGACTCTAGCGGTTACCGGGGAGCTGTTTTTT CASSYSTLAVTGELFF
TRBJ2-2 - TRBV28 - TGTGCCAGCAGCCCATTCCGGGCCGCGAACACCGGGGAGCTGTTTTTT CASSPFRAANTGELFF
TRBJ2-7 - TRBV4-2 - TGTGCCAGCAGTGACTTGAATTCCTACGAGCAGTACTTC CASSDLNSYEQYF
TRBJ1-1 - TRBV7-9 TRBD1 TGTGCCAGCAGCTACACCACAGGGGGCACTGAAGCTTTCTTT CASSYTTGGTEAFF
TRBJ2-3 - TRBV7-9 - TGTGCCAGCAGCGAAGGAGATACGCAGTATTTT CASSEGDTQYF
TRBJ2-5 - TRBV2 - TGTGCCAGCAGTGACAGTGGCAGACAAGGGACCCAGTACTTC CASSDSGRQGTQYF
TRBJ2-7 - TRBV11-2 TRBD1 TGTGCCAGCAGAAATCCCGGGACAGGGCACAACGAGCAGTACTTC CASRNPGTGHNEQYF
TRBJ2-1 once TRBV27 TRBD2 TGTGCCAGCAGTTTACAGATCCTAGCGGGTTACAATGAGCAGTTCTTC CASSLQILAGYNEQFF
TRBJ2-7 - TRBV6-6 - TGTGCCAGCAGAAAGGACGGGAGCGAATCCTACGAGCAGTACTTC CASRKDGSESYEQYF
TRBJ1-2 few TRBV14 - TGTGCCAGCAGCTTAACTGGACCCGGGGGCTACACCTTC CASSLTGPGGYTF
TRBJ1-1 - TRBV7-9 TRBD1 TGTGCCAGCAGCTTCGGACAGGGGGGAAAGTCTGAAGCTTTCTTT CASSFGQGGKSEAFF
TRBJ1-3 - TRBV4-1 - TGCGCCAGCAGCCATTACGACCGAGACTCTGGAAACACCATATATTTT CASSHYDRDSGNTIYF
TRBJ1-5 - TRBV4-2 - TGTGCCAGCAGCCAAGCGCTGGAATATCAGCCCCAGCATTTT CASSQALEYQPQHF
TRBJ2-7 - TRBV6-5 TRBD1 TGTGCCACTCACCGGGGACAGGGGATTTACGAGCAGTACTTC CATHRGQGIYEQYF
TRBJ1-5 few TRBV6-5 - TGTGCCAGCAGCACTTCCGGGGATCAGCCCCAGCATTTT CASSTSGDQPQHF
TRBJ2-6 - TRBV5-1 TRBD1 TGCGCCAGCAGCTTTATTCAGGCGACAGGGCTTATGTCTGGGGCCAACGTCCTGACTTTC CASSFIQATGLMSGANVLTF
TRBJ1-2 - TRBV19 - TGTGCCAGTAACCGGCAGGGAACGGGGATTATAGTGGAGAACTATGGCTACACCTTC CASNRQGTGIIVENYGYTF
TRBJ1-5 once TRBV29-1 TRBD1 TGCAGCGTTGAAGGGGACAGGGGTCAGCCCCAGCATTTT CSVEGDRGQPQHF
TRBJ2-1 few TRBV11-2 - TGTGCCAGCAGCTTAGCCTCTAGCGCCTACAATGAGCAGTTCTTC CASSLASSAYNEQFF
TRBJ2-1 - TRBV5-8 - TGTGCCAGCAGCCCAGGCGAGCGGCAGTACAATGAGCAGTTCTTC CASSPGERQYNEQFF
TRBJ2-1 - TRBV2 - TGTGCCAGCATATTGGGTAGCTACAATGAGCAGTTCTTC CASILGSYNEQFF
TRBJ1-4 - TRBV6-6 TRBD1 TGTGCCAGCGAGCGGGACAGGGTAAATGAAAAACTGTTTTTT CASERDRVNEKLFF
TRBJ1-5 - TRBV19 - TGTGCCAGCCGAGACCGAGAGCATCAGCCCCAGCATTTT CASRDREHQPQHF
TRBJ2-5 - TRBV29-1 - TGCAGCGTGGGTGTGGGAGAGACCCAGTACTTC CSVGVGETQYF
TRBJ2-1 - TRBV13 - TGTGCCAGCAGCTTAGCCGGATCTTACAATGAGCAGTTCTTC CASSLAGSYNEQFF
TRBJ2-1 - TRBV5-1 - TGCGCCAGCAGCTTGGAAGTGGGTAAGCAGTTCTTC CASSLEVGKQFF
TRBJ2-2 once TRBV9 TRBD2 TGTGCCAGCAGCTCGGCTTTCGCGGGAGACACCGGGGAGCTGTTTTTT CASSSAFAGDTGELFF
TRBJ2-2 once TRBV9 - TGTGCCAGCAGCGCCCGCCCCGGGGCCGGGGAGCTGTTTTTT CASSARPGAGELFF
TRBJ1-1 - TRBV6-1 - TGTGCCAGCAGGCGAGAGGGCACCAAAGCTTTCTTT CASRREGTKAFF